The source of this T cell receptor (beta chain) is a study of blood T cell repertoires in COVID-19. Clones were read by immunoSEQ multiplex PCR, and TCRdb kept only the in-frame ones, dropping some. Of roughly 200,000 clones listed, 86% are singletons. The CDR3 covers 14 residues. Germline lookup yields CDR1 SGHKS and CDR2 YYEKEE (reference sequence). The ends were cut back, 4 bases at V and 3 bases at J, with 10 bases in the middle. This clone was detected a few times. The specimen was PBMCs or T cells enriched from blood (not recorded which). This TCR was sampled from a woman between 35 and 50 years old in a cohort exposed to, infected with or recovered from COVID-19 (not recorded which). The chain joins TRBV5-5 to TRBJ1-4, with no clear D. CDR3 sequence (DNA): TGTGCCAGCAGCCTGACAAGGCCTAATGAAAAACTGTTTTTT. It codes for CASSLTRPNEKLFF.